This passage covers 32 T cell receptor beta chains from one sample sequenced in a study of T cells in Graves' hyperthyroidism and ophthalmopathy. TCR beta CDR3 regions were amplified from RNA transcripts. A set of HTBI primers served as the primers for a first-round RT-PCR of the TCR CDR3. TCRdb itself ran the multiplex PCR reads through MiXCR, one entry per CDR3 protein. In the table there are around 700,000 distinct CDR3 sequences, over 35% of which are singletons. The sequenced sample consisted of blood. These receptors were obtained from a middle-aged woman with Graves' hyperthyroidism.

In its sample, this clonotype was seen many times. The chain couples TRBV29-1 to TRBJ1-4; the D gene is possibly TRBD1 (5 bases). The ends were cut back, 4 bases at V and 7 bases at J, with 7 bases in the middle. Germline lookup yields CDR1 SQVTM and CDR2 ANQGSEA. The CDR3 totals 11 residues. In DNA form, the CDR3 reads TGCAGCGTTGTTCAGGGTGAAAAACTGTTTTTT. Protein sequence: CSVVQGEKLFF.

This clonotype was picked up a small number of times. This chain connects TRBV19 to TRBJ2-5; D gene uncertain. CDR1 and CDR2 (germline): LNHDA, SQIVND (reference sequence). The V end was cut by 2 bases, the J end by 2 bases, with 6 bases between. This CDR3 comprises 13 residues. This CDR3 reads CASSISGQETQYF. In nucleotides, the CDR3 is TGTGCCAGTAGTATAAGTGGGCAAGAGACCCAGTACTTC.

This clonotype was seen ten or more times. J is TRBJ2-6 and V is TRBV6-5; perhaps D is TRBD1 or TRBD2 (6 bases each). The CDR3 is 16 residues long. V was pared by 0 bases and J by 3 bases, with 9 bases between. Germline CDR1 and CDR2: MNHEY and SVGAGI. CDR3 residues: CASSYSGGLGANVLTF. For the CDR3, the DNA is TGTGCCAGCAGTTACTCCGGGGGCCTTGGGGCCAACGTCCTGACTTTC.

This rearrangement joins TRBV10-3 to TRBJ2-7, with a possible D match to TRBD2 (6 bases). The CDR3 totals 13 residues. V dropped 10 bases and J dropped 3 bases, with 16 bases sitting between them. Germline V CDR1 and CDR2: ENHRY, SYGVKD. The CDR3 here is CASLGQGGYEQYF. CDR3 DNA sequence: TGTGCCAGCTTAGGGCAGGGAGGCTACGAGCAGTACTTC.

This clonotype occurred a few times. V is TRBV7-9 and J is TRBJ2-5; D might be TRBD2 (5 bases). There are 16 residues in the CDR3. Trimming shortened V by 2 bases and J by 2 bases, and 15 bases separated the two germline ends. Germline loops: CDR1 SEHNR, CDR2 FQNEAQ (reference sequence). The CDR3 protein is CASSLRLASSQETQYF. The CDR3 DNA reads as TGTGCCAGCAGCTTAAGGCTAGCCTCATCTCAAGAGACCCAGTACTTC.

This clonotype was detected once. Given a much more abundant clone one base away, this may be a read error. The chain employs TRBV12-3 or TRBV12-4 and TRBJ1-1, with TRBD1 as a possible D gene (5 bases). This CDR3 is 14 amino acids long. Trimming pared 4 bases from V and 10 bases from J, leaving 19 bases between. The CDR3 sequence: CASSSRQWAVGAFF. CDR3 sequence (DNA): TGTGCCAGCAGTTCACGACAGTGGGCAGTTGGAGCTTTCTTT.

The DNA for the CDR3 is TGTGCCACCAGCAGAGTCAAGGGGGCTAGAGCTTTCTTT. This translates into CATSRVKGARAFF. This chain joins TRBV15 and TRBJ1-1; 7 bases fit TRBD1. The CDR3 length is 13 residues. V lost 1 base and J lost 10; bases outside the gene matches: 6. The germline CDR1 and CDR2 sequences are LNHNV and YYDKDF (reference sequence).

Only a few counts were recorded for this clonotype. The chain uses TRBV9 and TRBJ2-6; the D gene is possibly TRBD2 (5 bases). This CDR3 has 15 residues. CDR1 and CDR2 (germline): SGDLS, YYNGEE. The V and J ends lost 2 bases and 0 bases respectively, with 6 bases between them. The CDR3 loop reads CASSVGISGANVLTF. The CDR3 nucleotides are TGTGCCAGCAGCGTCGGGATCTCTGGGGCCAACGTCCTGACTTTC.

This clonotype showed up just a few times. In DNA, the CDR3 is TGTGCCAGCAGTTTACCAGGGGATTACACTGAAGCTTTCTTT. It yields the protein CASSLPGDYTEAFF. V is TRBV12-3 or TRBV12-4 and J is TRBJ1-1, with D tentatively TRBD1 (6 bases). This CDR3 has 14 amino acids. V lost 2 bases to trimming and J lost 3 bases, with 10 bases between them.

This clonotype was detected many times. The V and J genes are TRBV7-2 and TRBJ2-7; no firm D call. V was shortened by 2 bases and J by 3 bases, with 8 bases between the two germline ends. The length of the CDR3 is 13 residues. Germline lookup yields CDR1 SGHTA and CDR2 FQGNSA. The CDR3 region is CASSLISLYEQYF. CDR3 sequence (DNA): TGTGCCAGCAGCTTAATTAGTCTCTACGAGCAGTACTTC.

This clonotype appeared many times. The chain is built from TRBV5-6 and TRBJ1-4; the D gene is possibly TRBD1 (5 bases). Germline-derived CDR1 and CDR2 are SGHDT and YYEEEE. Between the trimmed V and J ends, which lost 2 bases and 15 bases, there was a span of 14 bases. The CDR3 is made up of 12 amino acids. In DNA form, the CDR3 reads TGTGCCAGCAGCTTCTCTGTGGGGCCGTTGTTTTTT. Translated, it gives CASSFSVGPLFF.

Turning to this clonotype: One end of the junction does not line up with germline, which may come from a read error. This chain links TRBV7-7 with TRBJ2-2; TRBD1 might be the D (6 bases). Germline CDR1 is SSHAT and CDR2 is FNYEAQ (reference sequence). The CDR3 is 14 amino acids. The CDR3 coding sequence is TGTGCTAGCAGCTCACAGGGAGAACCCGGGGAGCTGGTTTTT. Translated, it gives CASSSQGEPGELVF.

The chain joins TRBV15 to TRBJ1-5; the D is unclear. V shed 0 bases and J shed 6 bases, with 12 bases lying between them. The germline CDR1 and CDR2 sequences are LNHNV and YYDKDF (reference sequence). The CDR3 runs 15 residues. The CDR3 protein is CATSRDQTVSQPQHF. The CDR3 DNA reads TGTGCCACCAGCAGAGATCAGACGGTATCTCAGCCCCAGCATTTT.

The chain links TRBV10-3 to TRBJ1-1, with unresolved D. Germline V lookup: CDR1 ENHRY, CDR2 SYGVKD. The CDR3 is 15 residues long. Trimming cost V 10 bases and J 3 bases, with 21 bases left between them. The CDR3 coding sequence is TGTGCCAGCAGCTCTCCGGGTGGAGGGTACACTGAAGCTTTCTTT. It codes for CASSSPGGGYTEAFF.

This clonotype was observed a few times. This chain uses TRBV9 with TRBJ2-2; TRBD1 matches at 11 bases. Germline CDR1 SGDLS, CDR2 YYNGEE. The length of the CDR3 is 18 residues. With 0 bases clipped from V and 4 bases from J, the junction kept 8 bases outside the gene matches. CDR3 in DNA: TGTGCCAGCAGCGTAGGGCCCGGGACAGGGGGAACCACCGGGGAGCTGTTTTTT. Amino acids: CASSVGPGTGGTTGELFF.

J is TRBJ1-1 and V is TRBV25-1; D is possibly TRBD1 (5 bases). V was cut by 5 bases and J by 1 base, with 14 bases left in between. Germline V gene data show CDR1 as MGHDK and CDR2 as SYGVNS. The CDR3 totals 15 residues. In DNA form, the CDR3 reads TGTGCCAGCAGTTGGGGGGTATCAGCGAACACTGAAGCTTTCTTT. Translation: CASSWGVSANTEAFF.

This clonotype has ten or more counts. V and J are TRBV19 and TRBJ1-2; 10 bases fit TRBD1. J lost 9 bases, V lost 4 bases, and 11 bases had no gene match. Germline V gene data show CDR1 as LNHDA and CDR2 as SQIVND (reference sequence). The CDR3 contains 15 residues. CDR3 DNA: TGTGCCAGTAGTACCATAAGACAGGGGGCGATGCGCTACACCTTC. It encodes CASSTIRQGAMRYTF.

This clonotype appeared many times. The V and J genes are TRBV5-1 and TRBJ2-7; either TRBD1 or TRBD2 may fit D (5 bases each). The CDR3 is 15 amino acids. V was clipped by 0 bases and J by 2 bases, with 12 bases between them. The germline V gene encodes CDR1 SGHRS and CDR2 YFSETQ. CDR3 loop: CASSLAGRATYEQYF. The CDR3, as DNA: TGCGCCAGCAGCTTGGCAGGGCGGGCAACCTACGAGCAGTACTTC.

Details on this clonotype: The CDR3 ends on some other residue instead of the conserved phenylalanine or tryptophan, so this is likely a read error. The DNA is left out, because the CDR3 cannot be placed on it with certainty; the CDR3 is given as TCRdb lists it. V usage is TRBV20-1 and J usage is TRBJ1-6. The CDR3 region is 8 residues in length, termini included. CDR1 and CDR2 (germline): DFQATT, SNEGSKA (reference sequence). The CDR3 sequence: CSANPLDG.

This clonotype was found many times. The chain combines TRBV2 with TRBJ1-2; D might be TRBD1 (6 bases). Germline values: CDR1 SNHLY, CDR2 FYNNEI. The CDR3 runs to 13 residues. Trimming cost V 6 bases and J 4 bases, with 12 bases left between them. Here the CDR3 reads CASSRGQSYGYTF. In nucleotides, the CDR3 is TGTGCCAGCAGCCGGGGGCAAAGCTATGGCTACACCTTC.

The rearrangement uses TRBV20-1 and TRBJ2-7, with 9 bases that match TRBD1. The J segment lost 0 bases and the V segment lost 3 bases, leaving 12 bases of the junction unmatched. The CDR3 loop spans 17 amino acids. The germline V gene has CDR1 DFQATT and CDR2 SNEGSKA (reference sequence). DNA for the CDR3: TGCAGTGCTAGGGGTCCATTTTCGACAGGGGGCTCCTACGAGCAGTACTTC. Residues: CSARGPFSTGGSYEQYF.

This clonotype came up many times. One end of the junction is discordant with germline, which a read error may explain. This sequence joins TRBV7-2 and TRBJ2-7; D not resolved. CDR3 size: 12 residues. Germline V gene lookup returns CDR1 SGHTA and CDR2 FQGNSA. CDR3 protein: CASSLALYEQYF. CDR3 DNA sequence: TGTGCCAGCAGTTTAGCCCTCTACGAGCAGTACTTC.

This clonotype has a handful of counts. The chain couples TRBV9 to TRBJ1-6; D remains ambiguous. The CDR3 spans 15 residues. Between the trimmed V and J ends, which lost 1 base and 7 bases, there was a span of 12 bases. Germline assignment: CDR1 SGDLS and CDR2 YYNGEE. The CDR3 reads CASSVLDNPNSPLHF. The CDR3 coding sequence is TGTGCCAGCAGCGTATTAGACAACCCGAATTCACCCCTCCACTTT.

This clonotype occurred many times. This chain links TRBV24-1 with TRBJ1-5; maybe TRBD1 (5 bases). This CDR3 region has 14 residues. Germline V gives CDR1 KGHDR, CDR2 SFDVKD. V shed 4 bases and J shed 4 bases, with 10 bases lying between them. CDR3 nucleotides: TGTGCCACCAGTGACCCTCGGACAAATCAGCCCCAGCATTTT. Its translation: CATSDPRTNQPQHF.

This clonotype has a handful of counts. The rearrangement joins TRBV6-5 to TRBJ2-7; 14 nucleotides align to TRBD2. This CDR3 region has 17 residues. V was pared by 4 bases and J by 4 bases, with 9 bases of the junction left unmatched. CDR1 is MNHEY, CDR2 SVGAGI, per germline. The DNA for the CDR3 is TGTGCCAGCAGTTCCCCGGGACTAGCGGGAGAGACTTACGAGCAGTACTTC. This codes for CASSSPGLAGETYEQYF.

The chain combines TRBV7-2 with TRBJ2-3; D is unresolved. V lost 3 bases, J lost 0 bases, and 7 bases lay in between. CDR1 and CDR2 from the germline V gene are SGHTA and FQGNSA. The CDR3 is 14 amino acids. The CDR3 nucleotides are TGTGCCAGCAGCTTCCGACAAAGCACAGATACGCAGTATTTT. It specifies CASSFRQSTDTQYF.

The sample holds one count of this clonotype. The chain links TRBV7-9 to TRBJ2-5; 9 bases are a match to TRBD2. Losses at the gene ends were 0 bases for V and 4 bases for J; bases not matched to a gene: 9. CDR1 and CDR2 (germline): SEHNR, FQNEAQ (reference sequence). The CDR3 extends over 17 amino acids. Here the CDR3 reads CASSLAPLAGDRETQYF. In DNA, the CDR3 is TGTGCCAGCAGCTTAGCCCCGTTAGCGGGAGATCGAGAGACCCAGTACTTC.

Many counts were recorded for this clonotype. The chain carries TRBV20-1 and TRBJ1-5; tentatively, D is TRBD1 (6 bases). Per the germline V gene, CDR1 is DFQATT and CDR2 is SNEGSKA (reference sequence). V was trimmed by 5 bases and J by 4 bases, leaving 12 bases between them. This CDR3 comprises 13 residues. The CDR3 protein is CSAQRQENQPQHF. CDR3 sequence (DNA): TGCAGTGCTCAAAGACAGGAGAATCAGCCCCAGCATTTT.

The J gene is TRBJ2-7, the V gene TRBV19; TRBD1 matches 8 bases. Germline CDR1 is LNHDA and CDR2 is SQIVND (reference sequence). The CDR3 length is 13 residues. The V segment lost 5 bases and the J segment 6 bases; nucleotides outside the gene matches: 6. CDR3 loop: CASSSTGGSEQYF. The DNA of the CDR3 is TGTGCCAGTAGTTCCACAGGGGGGTCCGAGCAGTACTTC.

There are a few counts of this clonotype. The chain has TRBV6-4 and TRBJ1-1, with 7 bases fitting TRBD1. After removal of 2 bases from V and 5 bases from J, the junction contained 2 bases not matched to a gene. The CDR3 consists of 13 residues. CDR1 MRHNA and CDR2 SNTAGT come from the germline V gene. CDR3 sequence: CASSDQGGTEAFF. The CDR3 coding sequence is TGTGCCAGCAGTGACCAGGGGGGGACTGAAGCTTTCTTT.

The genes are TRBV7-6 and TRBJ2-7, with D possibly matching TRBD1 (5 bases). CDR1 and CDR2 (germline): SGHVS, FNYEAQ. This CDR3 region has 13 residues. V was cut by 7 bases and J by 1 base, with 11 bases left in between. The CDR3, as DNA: TGTGCCAGCACCACGGCAGGGTCCTACGAGCAGTACTTC. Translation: CASTTAGSYEQYF. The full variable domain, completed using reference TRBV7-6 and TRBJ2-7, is GAGVSQSPRYKVTKRGQDVALRCDPISGHVSLYWYRQALGQGPEFLTYFNYEAQQDKSGLPNDRFSAERPEGSISTLTIQRTEQRDSAMYRCASTTAGSYEQYFGPGTRLTVT.

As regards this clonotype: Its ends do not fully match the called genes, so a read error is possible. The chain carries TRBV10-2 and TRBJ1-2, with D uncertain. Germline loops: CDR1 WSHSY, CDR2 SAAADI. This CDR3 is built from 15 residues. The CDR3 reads CASSYTEAANYGYTF. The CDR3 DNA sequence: TGTGCCAGCAGTTACACAGAGGCAGCTAACTATGGCTACACCTTC.